The 12 T cell receptor beta chains below were found in one sample sequenced in a study of regulatory T cells in long-lasting Graves disease. As for time point: persistent/refractory GD, antithyroid drugs over 5 years with positive TRAb. The TCR library used RNA extracted from PBMCs. Arm-PCR of CDR3 regions and iRepertoire HTBI primers were used to build TCR beta libraries. Using its own MiXCR run on the multiplex PCR reads, TCRdb lists one record per CDR3 protein. Found here are approximately 380,000 distinct CDR3 sequences, less than 25% of them singletons; the top ten hold 20% to 25%. This specimen consisted of peripheral blood mononuclear cells (PBMCs), obtained when the disease was refractory, from a patient treated with antithyroid drugs. These receptors all come from a female donor with Graves disease.

Concerning this clonotype: The limits of the CDR3 on the DNA are not certain, so only TCRdb's listed CDR3 is given. V usage is TRBV6-5 and J usage is TRBJ2-2. The CDR3 has 14 residues if both end residues are counted. Per the germline V gene, CDR1 is MNHEY and CDR2 is SVGAGI. The CDR3 here is CASSFMVATGSLLF.

The CDR3 loop reads CASSMMQSNSPLHF. In DNA form, the CDR3 reads TGTGCCAGCAGCATGATGCAATCAAATTCACCCCTCCACTTT. The V and J genes are TRBV9 and TRBJ1-6; D is undetermined. Per germline, CDR1 SGDLS and CDR2 YYNGEE. The CDR3 runs to 14 residues. The V end was cut by 4 bases, the J end by 7 bases, with 12 bases between.

This clonotype was counted between two and nine times. This chain links TRBV9 with TRBJ1-2, with 11 bases matching TRBD1. From germline, CDR1 is SGDLS and CDR2 YYNGEE. Germline trimming cut 4 bases from V and 6 bases from J; bases unmatched to any gene: 5. This CDR3 is 14 amino acids long. The CDR3 loop is CASSLDRGQNGYTF. CDR3 DNA: TGTGCCAGCAGCTTGGACAGGGGGCAGAATGGCTACACCTTC.

This clonotype was seen at least ten times. The chain is built from TRBV6-1 and TRBJ2-2; D is perhaps TRBD2 (5 bases). Between the trimmed V and J ends, which lost 11 bases and 2 bases, there was a span of 18 bases. Germline V gene lookup returns CDR1 MNHNS and CDR2 SASEGT. CDR3 length: 15 residues. The CDR3 is CAARESRKNTGELFF. The CDR3 DNA reads as TGTGCCGCCCGGGAATCCCGGAAAAACACCGGGGAGCTGTTTTTT.

V and J are TRBV20-1 and TRBJ1-4; no definite D call. Germline V gives CDR1 DFQATT, CDR2 SNEGSKA (reference sequence). This CDR3 is built from 14 residues. Trimming took 5 bases from V and 3 from J, leaving 13 bases between them. Written as DNA, the CDR3 is TGCAGTGCTTTCTCCCCTGGGTCTAATGAAAAACTGTTTTTT. This encodes CSAFSPGSNEKLFF.

This clonotype has more than one count but fewer than ten. The chain is built from TRBV5-1 and TRBJ1-2, with D possibly matching TRBD1 (5 bases). From germline, CDR1 is SGHRS and CDR2 YFSETQ. Trimming shortened V by 1 base and J by 6 bases, and 13 bases separated the two germline ends. CDR3 length equals 14 residues. Here the CDR3 DNA reads TGCGCCAGCAGCTTGTCGGCAGGGCAGAATGGCTACACCTTC. Its protein product is CASSLSAGQNGYTF.

About this clonotype: A far larger clone is only one base removed, so a read error is likely. The chain carries TRBV6-2 or TRBV6-3 and TRBJ2-4; no firm D call. The CDR3 runs to 11 residues. Germline values: CDR1 MNHEY, CDR2 SVGEGT. Trimming stripped 2 bases from V and 16 bases from J, with 12 bases between. The CDR3 DNA follows: TGTGCCAGCAGTTACGCGGTAGTCTCTTACTTC. Protein: CASSYAVVSYF.

This clonotype has ten or more counts. The chain has TRBV27 and TRBJ1-2; D may be TRBD1 (5 bases). The CDR3 has 13 amino acids. Trimming took 6 bases from V and 7 from J, leaving 15 bases between them. CDR1 is MNHEY, CDR2 SMNVEV, per germline (reference sequence). The CDR3 DNA reads TGTGCCAGCAGCATGTCCAGGGCTGGTGGCTACACCTTC. Translating gives CASSMSRAGGYTF.

The chain links TRBV20-1 to TRBJ2-7, with D uncertain. The CDR3 sequence is 14 residues long. Germline lookup yields CDR1 DFQATT and CDR2 SNEGSKA (reference sequence). Trimming removed 3 bases at V and 6 bases at J, with 18 bases between. CDR3 nucleotide sequence: TGCAGTGCTAGGTCGTTGGCAGGAACGAGCGAGCAGTACTTC. This sequence encodes CSARSLAGTSEQYF.

The chain links TRBV19 to TRBJ1-6, with D maybe TRBD1 (5 bases). The V gene lost 10 bases and the J gene lost 7 bases, with 17 bases spanning the gap. The CDR3 length is 14 residues. CDR1 LNHDA and CDR2 SQIVND come from the germline V gene (reference sequence). The DNA of the CDR3 is TGTGCCATCATAAAGCAGGGTGCGAATTCACCCCTCCACTTT. It codes for CAIIKQGANSPLHF.

A single count supports this clonotype. The rearrangement uses TRBV3-1 and TRBJ1-5; D ambiguous. V lost 2 bases and J lost 5, with 10 bases in between. CDR3 length: 14 amino acids. CDR1 and CDR2 (germline): LGHDT, YNNKEL (reference sequence). In DNA, the CDR3 is TGTGCCAGCAGCCAATTATTAGGAGATCAGCCCCAGCATTTT. Translating gives CASSQLLGDQPQHF.

This chain links TRBV10-3 with TRBJ2-7; D is undetermined. The CDR3 totals 13 residues. Trimming took off 6 bases at V and 3 bases at J, with 12 bases between the two ends. Germline CDR1 and CDR2: ENHRY and SYGVKD. CDR3 protein: CAISLGGLYEQYF. The CDR3 DNA follows: TGTGCCATCAGCTTGGGTGGTCTCTACGAGCAGTACTTC.